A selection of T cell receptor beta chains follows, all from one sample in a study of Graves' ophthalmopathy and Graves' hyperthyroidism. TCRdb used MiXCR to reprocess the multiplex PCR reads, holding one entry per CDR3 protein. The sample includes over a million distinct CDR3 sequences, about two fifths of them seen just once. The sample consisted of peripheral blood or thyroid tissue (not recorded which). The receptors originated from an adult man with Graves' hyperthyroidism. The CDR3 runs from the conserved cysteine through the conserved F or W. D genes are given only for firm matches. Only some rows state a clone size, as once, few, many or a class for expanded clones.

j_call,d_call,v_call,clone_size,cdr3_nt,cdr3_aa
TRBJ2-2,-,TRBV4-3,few,TGCGCCAGCAGCCAGCCCGGACCGAAGAACACCGGGGAGCTGTTTTTT,CASSQPGPKNTGELFF
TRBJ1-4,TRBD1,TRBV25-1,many,TGTGCCAGTCGGGACAGTGTTGCAACTAATGAAAAACTGTTTTTT,CASRDSVATNEKLFF
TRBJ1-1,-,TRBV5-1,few,TGCGCCAGCAGCTCTTCGTTGGGAGAGGCTTTCTTT,CASSSSLGEAFF
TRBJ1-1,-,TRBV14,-,TGTGCCAGCAGCCAAGATCGCGGGCTTCTGAACACTGAAGCTTTCTTT,CASSQDRGLLNTEAFF
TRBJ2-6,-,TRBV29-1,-,TGCAGCGTTTCGACAGGTCTATCGGCTTTC,CSVSTGLSAF
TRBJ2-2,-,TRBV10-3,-,TGTGCCATCAGTGAGCAGGGGGAGCTGTTTTTT,CAISEQGELFF
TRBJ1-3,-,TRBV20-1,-,TGCAGTGCTAGAGATCTCAAGAGCTCTGGAAACACCATATATTTT,CSARDLKSSGNTIYF
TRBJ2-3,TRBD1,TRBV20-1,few,TGCAGTGCTAGGCGGACAGGAGTTAGCACAGATACGCAGTATTTT,CSARRTGVSTDTQYF
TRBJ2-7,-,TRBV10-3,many,TGTGCCATCAGTGAGTCGACGGCGGGGTCCTACGAGCAGTACTTC,CAISESTAGSYEQYF
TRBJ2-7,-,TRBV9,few,TGTGCCAGCAGCGTCGGAGCTACCAACGAGCAGTACTTC,CASSVGATNEQYF
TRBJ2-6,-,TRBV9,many,TGTGCCAGCAGCCCCCGACTAGTCCCGTCTGGGGCCAACGTCCTGACTTTC,CASSPRLVPSGANVLTF
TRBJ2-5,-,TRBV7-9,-,TGTGCCAGCAGCCGACGTAGAACTAGGGGAGAGACCCAGTACTTC,CASSRRRTRGETQYF
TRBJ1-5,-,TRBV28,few,TGTGCCAGCAGTTTACTGAACGATCAGCCCCAGCATTTT,CASSLLNDQPQHF
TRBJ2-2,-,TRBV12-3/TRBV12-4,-,TGTGCCAGCAGGAAACAGGGTGACGGGGAGCTGTTTTTT,CASRKQGDGELFF
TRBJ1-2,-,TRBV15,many,TGTGCCACCAGCAGACTAGACAGTTTTAGAGGCTACACCTTC,CATSRLDSFRGYTF
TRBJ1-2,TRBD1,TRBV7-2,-,TGTGCCAGCCAAACCAGGGGGCAATCTACGGCTAACTATGGCTACACCTTC,CASQTRGQSTANYGYTF
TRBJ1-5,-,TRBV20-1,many,TGCAGTGCGGGAGGCGGGGCGCAGGGTCAGCCCCAGCATTTT,CSAGGGAQGQPQHF
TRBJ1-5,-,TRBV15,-,TGTGCCACCAGTATTTCCGGGGGGACTCCTGATCAGCCCCAGCATTTT,CATSISGGTPDQPQHF
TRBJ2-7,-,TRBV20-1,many,TGCAGTGCTAGAGATCGGTACAATGGGTACGAGCAGTACTTC,CSARDRYNGYEQYF
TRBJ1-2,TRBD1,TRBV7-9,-,TGTGCCAGCAGCTTAGTGGGGACAGATCTTAACTATGGCTACACCTTC,CASSLVGTDLNYGYTF
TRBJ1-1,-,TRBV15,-,TGTGCCACCAGGGATAGTCCCGAAGGGTTCGATGAAGCTTTCTTT,CATRDSPEGFDEAFF
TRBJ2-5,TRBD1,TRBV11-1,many,TGTGCCAGCAGCTTGGACAGGCAGATCGAGACCCAGTACTTC,CASSLDRQIETQYF
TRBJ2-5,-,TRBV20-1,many,TGCAGTGCTAGAGATGGTGCAGGCTGGTCAGAGACCCAGTACTTC,CSARDGAGWSETQYF
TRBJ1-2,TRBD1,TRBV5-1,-,TGCGCCAGCAGCTGGGGACAGGGGTCCGATGGCTACACCTTC,CASSWGQGSDGYTF
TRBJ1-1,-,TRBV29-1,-,TGCAGCTCTGTCAGGGGAGATGAAGCTTTCTTT,CSSVRGDEAFF
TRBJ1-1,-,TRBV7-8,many,TGTGCCAGCAGCTTAGCACAGGTCATGAACACTGAAGCTTTCTTT,CASSLAQVMNTEAFF
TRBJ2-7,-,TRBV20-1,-,TGCAGTGCCGGGTACCGAAACTACGAGCAGTACTTC,CSAGYRNYEQYF
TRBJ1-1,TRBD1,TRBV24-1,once,TGTGCCACCAGTGAGCCACCCGGGACAGGGTTGAACACTGAAGCTTTCTTT,CATSEPPGTGLNTEAFF
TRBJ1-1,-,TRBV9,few,TGTGCCAGCAGCGCGCGAGGGATTATGAACACTGAAGCTTTCTTT,CASSARGIMNTEAFF
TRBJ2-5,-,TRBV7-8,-,-,CASSFYICSTSGLAQETQYF
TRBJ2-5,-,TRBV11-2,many,TGTGCCAGCAGCTTTACCCCTCGGACAGCGAAACAGACCCAGTACTTC,CASSFTPRTAKQTQYF
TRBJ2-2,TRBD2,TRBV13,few,TGTGCCAGCAGCTTCTCCCCGACTAGCGGGAGGGCCGGGGAGCTGTTTTTT,CASSFSPTSGRAGELFF
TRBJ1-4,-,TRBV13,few,TGTGCCAGCAGCCCCAGGTCCTTCGCGGCTAATGAAAAACTGTTTTTT,CASSPRSFAANEKLFF
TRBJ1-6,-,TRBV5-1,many,TGCGCCAGCAGCGTGACCGAGAATTCACCCCTCCACTTT,CASSVTENSPLHF
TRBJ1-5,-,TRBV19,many,TGTGCCAGTAGGAAAGGACAGCAGCCCCAGCATTTT,CASRKGQQPQHF
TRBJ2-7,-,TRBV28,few,TGTGCCAGCAGTACCAGAAAGGGCCTACCCGAGCAGTACTTC,CASSTRKGLPEQYF
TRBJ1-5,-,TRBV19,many,TGTGCCAGCCAAAAGGGGACGTATCAGCCCCAGCATTTT,CASQKGTYQPQHF
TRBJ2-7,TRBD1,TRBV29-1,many,TGCAGCGCCACACCGATGACAGGGGGCGCCCCCTACGAGCAGTACTTC,CSATPMTGGAPYEQYF
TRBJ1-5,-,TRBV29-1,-,TGCAGCGTTGCTAGAGATTGGAGCAATCAGCCCCAGCATTTT,CSVARDWSNQPQHF
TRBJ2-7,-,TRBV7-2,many,TGTGCCAGCAGCTTAGGATTGAACCTCAACTACGAGCAGTACTTC,CASSLGLNLNYEQYF
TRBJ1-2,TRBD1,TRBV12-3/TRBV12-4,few,TGTGCCAGCAGTTTAAGGACAGGGGTGGATGGCTACACCTTC,CASSLRTGVDGYTF
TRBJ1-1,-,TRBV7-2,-,TGTGCCAGCAGCTTAGGGCTGAGGGTTAACACTGAAGCTTTCTTT,CASSLGLRVNTEAFF
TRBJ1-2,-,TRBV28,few,TGTGCCAGCGGCCCCTATGGCTACACCTTC,CASGPYGYTF
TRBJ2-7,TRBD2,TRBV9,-,TGTGCCAGCAGCCATAATCCGGGACTAGCGACCGCCTACGAGCAGTACTTC,CASSHNPGLATAYEQYF
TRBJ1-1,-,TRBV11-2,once,TGTGCCAGCAGCCCTATCGCGGGGGGGAGGGCTGAAGCTTTCTTT,CASSPIAGGRAEAFF
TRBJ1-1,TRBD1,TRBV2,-,TGTGCCAGCAGTGAATCTGGGCCAGGGGGTTACACTGAAGCTTTCTTT,CASSESGPGGYTEAFF
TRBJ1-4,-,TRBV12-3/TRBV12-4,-,TGTGCCAGCAGCTTCCGTGGCGGGTACACAAATGAAAAACTGTTTTTT,CASSFRGGYTNEKLFF
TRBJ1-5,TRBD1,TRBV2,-,TGTGCCAGCAGTTCTCCAAATCAGGGGGGTCAGCCCCAGCATTTT,CASSSPNQGGQPQHF
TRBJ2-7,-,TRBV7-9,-,TGTGCCAGCAGCTTAATCAGTACAGGCCCAGCCTACGAGCAGTACTTC,CASSLISTGPAYEQYF
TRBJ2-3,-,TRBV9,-,TGTGCCAGCAGCGTAGAGGAGGGGAGAACAGATACGCAGTATTTT,CASSVEEGRTDTQYF